The T cell receptor (beta chain) under discussion was sequenced for a study of T-cell reconstitution after alpha-beta-depleted transplantation in children. Study conclusions and caveats: Day-60 TCRbeta diversity that was high in some patients was derived from surviving recipient T cells and thymic progenitors. About two months after transplant, alpha-beta T cells reportedly came from several hundred expanded graft clones. Hyperexpanded clones declined; after one year, newly produced T cells mostly supplied diversity.

This clonotype was seen ten or more times. Its antigen is currently unknown. Unique molecular identifiers were used in preparing the TCRbeta library. TCRdb re-derived calls from the PCR reads in MiXCR, one entry per CDR3 protein. Of roughly 110,000 distinct CDR3 sequences in the sample, approximately 10% are singletons; the top ten hold around 34%. The CDR3 spans 16 residues. V gave up 4 bases and J gave up 8 bases; unmatched junction bases: 11. From germline, CDR1 is MNHNS and CDR2 SASEGT. This receptor was taken from a boy aged 2 to 10 with acute lymphoblastic leukemia, due to receive a stem cell transplant. Sequences were derived from PBMCs, sampled before TCRalphabeta/CD19-depleted stem cell transplant. The chain combines TRBV6-1 with TRBJ2-1, with 10 positions matching TRBD2. The DNA for the CDR3 is TGTGCCAGCAGTGGACTACTAGCGGGAAATCTGGATGAGCAGTTCTTC. It is translated as CASSGLLAGNLDEQFF.